What follows are 32 T cell receptor beta chains derived from one specimen sequenced in a study of blood T cell repertoires in COVID-19. Data came from immunoSEQ multiplex PCR; TCRdb stores just in-frame clones and leaves some out. The table records 400,000 to 450,000 clones, about nine tenths of them present only once. The sample comprised peripheral blood. All receptors derive from a young woman with active or convalescent COVID-19.

This clone appeared a single time. V is TRBV10-1 and J is TRBJ1-5; no firm D call. Germline-derived CDR1 and CDR2 are WNHNN and SYGVQD (reference sequence). The CDR3 is 14 amino acids. Trimming cost V 6 bases and J 4 bases, with 13 bases left between them. The CDR3 sequence: CASRAQPLNQPQHF. In DNA, the CDR3 is TGCGCCAGCAGGGCACAGCCCCTTAATCAGCCCCAGCATTTT.

The chain is built from TRBV7-9 and TRBJ1-1; D unresolved. The germline CDR1 and CDR2 sequences are SEHNR and FQNEAQ (reference sequence). The germline V and J ends were trimmed by 6 bases and 6 bases, with 23 bases remaining between them. The CDR3 has 16 residues. The CDR3 here is CASSSQEVETRAEAFF. The CDR3 DNA reads as TGTGCCAGCAGTAGCCAGGAGGTAGAGACACGAGCTGAAGCTTTCTTT. Full variable domain (outside the CDR3, taken from reference TRBV7-9 and TRBJ1-1): DTGVSQNPRHKITKRGQNVTFRCDPISEHNRLYWYRQTLGQGPEFLTYFQNEAQLEKSRLLSDRFSAERPKGSFSTLEIQRTEQGDSAMYLCASSSQEVETRAEAFFGQGTRLTVV.

The chain links TRBV18 to TRBJ2-5; 7 bases match TRBD1. V shed 5 bases, J shed 6 bases, and the junction held 12 bases outside the gene matches. This CDR3 spans 15 amino acids. Germline-derived CDR1 and CDR2 are KGHSH and LQKENI. Written as DNA, the CDR3 is TGTGCCAGCTCAACTAAGGGACAGTCCACGAAGACCCAGTACTTC. It yields the protein CASSTKGQSTKTQYF.

The chain recombines TRBV7-9 with TRBJ1-1, with a tentative D call TRBD1 (6 bases). The CDR3 is 14 residues long. V was pared by 1 base and J by 2 bases, with 8 bases between. The germline CDR1 and CDR2 sequences are SEHNR and FQNEAQ (reference sequence). CDR3 nucleotide sequence: TGTGCCAGCAGCTTAGACAGGGAAAACACTGAAGCTTTCTTT. It is translated as CASSLDRENTEAFF.

About this clone: Other DNA sequences in this specimen translate into the identical CDR3. The V gene is TRBV2, the J gene TRBJ2-5; D unclear. The germline V and J ends were trimmed by 5 bases and 2 bases, with 3 bases remaining between them. Looked up from germline, CDR1 is SNHLY and CDR2 is FYNNEI. This CDR3 has 11 residues. DNA of the CDR3: TGTGCCAGCAGTCCACAAGAGACCCAGTACTTC. Its translation is CASSPQETQYF.

The J gene is TRBJ2-7, the V gene TRBV7-2; the D is unclear. CDR3 length: 11 amino acids. Germline CDR1 reads SGHTA; CDR2 reads FQGNSA. V lost 0 bases and J lost 6, with 3 bases in between. The CDR3 spells CASSLAFEQYF. CDR3 bases: TGTGCCAGCAGCTTAGCCTTCGAGCAGTACTTC.

The V gene is TRBV5-6, the J gene TRBJ1-5; no reliable D call. Trimming left V 4 bases short and J 5 bases short, with 7 bases between. CDR1 SGHDT and CDR2 YYEEEE come from the germline V gene. The CDR3 covers 12 residues. CDR3 sequence reads: CASSSNYQPQHF. The CDR3 DNA is TGTGCCAGCAGCAGCAATTATCAGCCCCAGCATTTT.

The chain uses TRBV5-4 and TRBJ2-2, with 7 bases lining up with TRBD2. CDR3 length: 15 amino acids. The junction had 4 bases not matched to a gene; V was cut back by 4 bases and J by 1 base. Germline CDR1 SGHNT, CDR2 YYREEE (reference sequence). In nucleotides, the CDR3 is TGTGCCAGCAGCCAGCCTAGCGGGAACACCGGGGAGCTGTTTTTT. This sequence encodes CASSQPSGNTGELFF.

V and J are TRBV2 and TRBJ2-5; TRBD2 might be the D (5 bases). Trimming cost V 7 bases and J 0 bases, with 15 bases left between them. Germline V gene lookup returns CDR1 SNHLY and CDR2 FYNNEI. The CDR3 runs to 15 residues. The CDR3 reads CASMGEGRDQETQYF. CDR3 bases: TGTGCCAGCATGGGCGAGGGCCGGGACCAAGAGACCCAGTACTTC.

This clone has just one count. The V gene is TRBV19, the J gene TRBJ1-1, with 8 bases fitting TRBD1. Germline V lookup: CDR1 LNHDA, CDR2 SQIVND (reference sequence). The J segment lost 4 bases and the V segment lost 7 bases, leaving 20 bases of the junction unmatched. The CDR3 sequence is 18 residues long. CDR3 DNA sequence: TGTGCCAGTACCTTGGACAGGGTGGTTTTAGGCGCGGCCACTGAAGCTTTCTTT. Amino acids: CASTLDRVVLGAATEAFF.

This chain links TRBV10-2 with TRBJ1-5, with D possibly being TRBD1 (6 bases). The CDR3 totals 14 residues. V was shortened by 5 bases and J by 2 bases, with 10 bases between the two germline ends. Per germline, CDR1 WSHSY and CDR2 SAAADI. CDR3 residues: CASSPDRGNQPQHF. The CDR3 bases are TGCGCCAGCAGTCCGGACAGAGGCAATCAGCCCCAGCATTTT.

This sequence joins TRBV7-8 and TRBJ2-1; TRBD2 matches 7 bases. This CDR3 contains 14 residues. Trimming removed 5 bases from V and 5 bases from J; junction bases left unmatched: 6. The germline CDR1 and CDR2 sequences are SGHVS and FQNEAQ. The CDR3 DNA reads TGTGCCAGCAGCCCCCGGACTAGTGACAATGAGCAGTTCTTC. Translation gives CASSPRTSDNEQFF.

This chain connects TRBV6-1 to TRBJ1-5; D unresolved. The germline gives CDR1 MNHNS, CDR2 SASEGT. V shed 3 bases and J shed 7 bases, with 22 bases lying between them. The CDR3 has 17 amino acids. DNA of the CDR3: TGTGCCAGCAGTGACCTCGAGTTCGCCGGGGTAGGACAGCCCCAGCATTTT. Translating gives CASSDLEFAGVGQPQHF.

The chain carries TRBV6-5 and TRBJ1-2, with D maybe TRBD1 (5 bases). Germline-derived CDR1 and CDR2 are MNHEY and SVGAGI. The V gene lost 6 bases and the J gene lost 4 bases, with 12 bases spanning the gap. The CDR3 contains 13 residues. CDR3 nucleotide sequence: TGTGCCAGCAGATGGATAGGGGCCTATGGCTACACCTTC. This gives the protein CASRWIGAYGYTF.

This chain joins TRBV2 and TRBJ2-7; tentatively, D is TRBD2 (7 bases). Germline V lookup: CDR1 SNHLY, CDR2 FYNNEI. The CDR3 is 14 amino acids. Trimming removed 8 bases from V and 0 bases from J, with 14 bases in between. The CDR3 here is CASGGRTSSYEQYF. DNA of the CDR3: TGTGCCAGCGGGGGGCGGACTAGCTCCTACGAGCAGTACTTC.

This chain links TRBV5-5 with TRBJ1-6, with 11 bases fitting TRBD1. CDR1 is SGHKS and CDR2 is YYEKEE in the germline V gene (reference sequence). This CDR3 comprises 16 residues. J lost 10 bases, V lost 4 bases, and 10 bases had no gene match. CDR3 loop: CASSAGQGAKTSPLHF. The CDR3 DNA reads as TGTGCCAGCAGCGCAGGACAGGGGGCAAAAACGTCACCCCTCCACTTT. The full variable domain, in which reference TRBV5-5 and TRBJ1-6 provide the parts outside the CDR3, is DAGVTQSPTHLIKTRGQQVTLRCSPISGHKSVSWYQQVLGQGPQFIFQYYEKEERGRGNFPDRFSARQFPNYSSELNVNALLLGDSALYLCASSAGQGAKTSPLHFGNGTRLTVT.

The rearrangement links TRBV7-6 to TRBJ2-5, with D maybe TRBD2 (7 bases). CDR3 length equals 18 residues. V was cut by 1 base and J by 2 bases, with 20 bases left in between. Germline V CDR1 and CDR2: SGHVS, FNYEAQ. The CDR3 sequence is CASSLVGGGSRVQETQYF. Written as DNA, the CDR3 is TGTGCCAGCAGCTTAGTGGGGGGGGGCTCTAGGGTACAAGAGACCCAGTACTTC.

The rearrangement joins TRBV18 to TRBJ2-3; possible D gene TRBD2, 5 bases. Trimming took 3 bases from V and 6 from J, leaving 13 bases between them. The CDR3 length is 14 residues. CDR1 is KGHSH, CDR2 LQKENI, per germline. Written as DNA, the CDR3 is TGTGCCAGCTCACCGGGCACTAGGGTTGATACGCAGTATTTT. Its protein is CASSPGTRVDTQYF.

The chain has TRBV28 and TRBJ1-6, with 10 bases matching TRBD1. The ends lost 10 bases at V and 9 bases at J; junction bases unmatched: 6. Looked up from germline, CDR1 is MDHEN and CDR2 is SYDVKM. This CDR3 spans 13 amino acids. The CDR3 here is CAIGQGVFSPLHF. As DNA, the CDR3 is TGTGCCATCGGACAGGGGGTGTTTTCACCCCTCCACTTT.

The chain carries TRBV9 and TRBJ1-3; a possible D gene is TRBD1 (5 bases). Germline CDR1 reads SGDLS; CDR2 reads YYNGEE. V dropped 5 bases and J dropped 1 base, with 10 bases sitting between them. This CDR3 region has 14 residues. The CDR3 sequence: CASSAGSSGNTIYF. CDR3 sequence (DNA): TGTGCCAGCAGTGCAGGGTCGTCTGGAAACACCATATATTTT.

CDR3 nucleotides: TGTGCCAGCAGCGAAGGGACACTTTCGAGAAACACCATATATTTT. Translated, it gives CASSEGTLSRNTIYF. V gene TRBV9 combines with J gene TRBJ1-3; D possibly corresponds to TRBD1 (6 bases). Trimming stripped 3 bases from V and 5 bases from J, with 15 bases between. This CDR3 comprises 15 residues. CDR1 and CDR2 from the germline V gene are SGDLS and YYNGEE.

In this sample, this clone turned up once. V is TRBV14 and J is TRBJ1-2; TRBD1 matches at 9 bases. Per germline, CDR1 SGHDN and CDR2 FVKESK. Trimming at V came to 1 base and at J to 6 bases, leaving 6 bases not matched to a gene. CDR3 length: 15 amino acids. Here the CDR3 reads CASSQVSGTGNGYTF. The CDR3 nucleotides are TGTGCCAGCAGCCAAGTTTCCGGGACAGGGAATGGCTACACCTTC.

The chain recombines TRBV3-1 (or the pseudogene TRBV3-2) with TRBJ2-2; TRBD2 aligns across 11 bases. The CDR3 is 15 residues long. Germline assignment: CDR1 LGHDT and CDR2 YNNKEL (reference sequence). V was pared by 1 base and J by 7 bases, with 2 bases of the junction left unmatched. CDR3 DNA sequence: TGTGCCAGCAGCCAAGGTGGGACTAGCGGCGGGGAGCTGTTTTTT. The encoded protein is CASSQGGTSGGELFF.

The chain couples TRBV5-4 to TRBJ1-1; tentative D call: TRBD1 (5 bases). This CDR3 has 18 amino acids. V lost 0 bases and J lost 4, with 22 bases in between. The V gene's germline CDR1 is SGHNT and CDR2 YYREEE (reference sequence). Written as DNA, the CDR3 is TGTGCCAGCAGCTTGGTACCGGGGGGATCATTATGGGGCACTGAAGCTTTCTTT. Its protein product is CASSLVPGGSLWGTEAFF.

The chain has TRBV29-1 and TRBJ1-1; the D gene is possibly TRBD1 (5 bases). The CDR3 runs 11 residues. From germline, CDR1 is SQVTM and CDR2 ANQGSEA. V was clipped by 3 bases and J by 11 bases, with 13 bases between them. The CDR3 DNA follows: TGCAGCGTTGAGACGACAGTCACCGCTTTCTTT. Translated, it gives CSVETTVTAFF.

This chain links TRBV14 with TRBJ2-1; the D gene is possibly TRBD1 (6 bases). V lost 2 bases, J lost 4 bases, and 18 bases lay in between. Germline CDR1 SGHDN, CDR2 FVKESK. CDR3 size: 17 residues. CDR3 DNA: TGTGCCAGCAGCCAATTGTATAAGGGGGTGGCTTACAATGAGCAGTTCTTC. Its translation: CASSQLYKGVAYNEQFF.

The chain has TRBV21-1 and TRBJ2-6; the table gives TRBD1 as D, unverified against the DNA. TRBV21-1 is classified as a pseudogene. The CDR3 loop spans 16 amino acids. CDR3 in DNA: TGTGCCAGCAAACCAAAACGACAGGCTGGGGCCAACGTCCTGACTTTC. Its translation is CASKPKRQAGANVLTF.

As DNA, the CDR3 is TGTGCCAGCAGCTTAGCCTCGGGGTTCAATGAGCAGTTCTTC. Its translation is CASSLASGFNEQFF. The rearrangement uses TRBV13 and TRBJ2-1, with D possibly TRBD2 on 5 matching bases. The V end lost 1 base, the J end lost 6 bases, and 10 bases lay between the germline ends. CDR3 length equals 14 residues. Germline-derived CDR1 and CDR2 are PRHDT and FYEKMQ (reference sequence).

This chain connects TRBV18 to TRBJ2-7, with unresolved D. Trimming stripped 5 bases from V and 3 bases from J, with 8 bases between. This CDR3 region has 12 residues. The germline V gene has CDR1 KGHSH and CDR2 LQKENI. CDR3: CASSEVDYEQYF. In DNA form, the CDR3 reads TGTGCCAGCTCAGAGGTCGACTACGAGCAGTACTTC.

The rearrangement joins TRBV3-1 (or the pseudogene TRBV3-2) to TRBJ2-3; 8 nucleotides line up with TRBD1. The CDR3 has 15 amino acids. The V segment lost 0 bases and the J segment 2 bases; nucleotides outside the gene matches: 1. The germline gives CDR1 LGHDT, CDR2 YNNKEL (reference sequence). The CDR3 loop is CASSQEDRVTDTQYF. The CDR3 coding sequence is TGTGCCAGCAGCCAAGAGGACAGGGTCACAGATACGCAGTATTTT.

This sequence joins TRBV5-1 and TRBJ1-6; maybe TRBD1 (6 bases). From germline, CDR1 is SGHRS and CDR2 YFSETQ. Trimming shortened V by 0 bases and J by 5 bases, and 9 bases separated the two germline ends. The CDR3 length is 15 residues. CDR3 region: CASSLDQGNNSPLHF. CDR3 sequence (DNA): TGCGCCAGCAGCTTGGATCAGGGGAATAATTCACCCCTCCACTTT. Filled out from reference TRBV5-1 and TRBJ1-6, the complete variable domain reads KAGVTQTPRYLIKTRGQQVTLSCSPISGHRSVSWYQQTPGQGLQFLFEYFSETQRNKGNFPGRFSGRQFSNSRSEMNVSTLELGDSALYLCASSLDQGNNSPLHFGNGTRLTVT.

This chain connects TRBV10-2 to TRBJ2-5; D is perhaps TRBD1 (5 bases). V was trimmed by 6 bases and J by 0 bases, leaving 11 bases between them. Germline V gene lookup returns CDR1 WSHSY and CDR2 SAAADI. The CDR3 spans 14 residues. The CDR3 DNA reads as TGCGCCAGCAGGACAGAAACGTACCAAGAGACCCAGTACTTC. Translation gives CASRTETYQETQYF.